These 5 T cell receptor beta chains were sequenced from one sample in a study of Graves' ophthalmopathy and Graves' hyperthyroidism. Using RNA transcripts, the TCR beta CDR3 regions were amplified. HTBI primers were employed in first-round RT-PCR, then a second-round multiplex PCR followed. TCRdb reprocessed the multiplex PCR reads with MiXCR, giving one entry per CDR3 protein. The data show 580,000 or so distinct CDR3 sequences, under 40% seen once. The sequencing input was peripheral blood or thyroid tissue (not recorded which). The receptors derive from an adult man with Graves' hyperthyroidism.

This clonotype has at least ten counts. The V gene is TRBV20-1, the J gene TRBJ2-7, with 9 bases aligning to TRBD1. Per germline, CDR1 DFQATT and CDR2 SNEGSKA (reference sequence). V dropped 1 base and J dropped 10; count of bases not matched to a gene: 11. This CDR3 has 14 residues. CDR3 region: CSARAEGQGREQYF. The CDR3 DNA sequence: TGCAGTGCTAGAGCCGAGGGACAGGGAAGGGAACAGTACTTC.

To note about this clonotype: A read error is possible here, since a much larger clone lies one base away. The V call is TRBV6-1, the J call TRBJ2-5; a possible D gene is TRBD1 (5 bases). The CDR3 is made up of 13 amino acids. Germline V gene lookup returns CDR1 MNHNS and CDR2 SASEGT. The CDR3 coding sequence is TGTGCCAGCAGTTACCGCCAGGGTGAGACCCGGTACTTC. Translated, it gives CASSYRQGETRYF.

This clonotype was recorded many times. The V and J genes are TRBV14 and TRBJ1-2; D perhaps matches TRBD1 (5 bases). The germline CDR1 and CDR2 sequences are SGHDN and FVKESK. Trimming removed 3 bases from V and 1 base from J, with 15 bases in between. This CDR3 spans 16 amino acids. CDR3 protein: CASSQGRTQLNYGYTF. Written as DNA, the CDR3 is TGTGCCAGCAGCCAGGGGCGGACTCAACTTAACTATGGCTACACCTTC.

This clonotype was counted once. The chain carries TRBV19 and TRBJ2-7; D is uncertain. Near its end, the DNA agrees better with TRBJ2-1, so the J call may be wrong. CDR1 LNHDA and CDR2 SQIVND come from the germline V gene (reference sequence). The CDR3 runs 12 residues. The CDR3 sequence is CASNQKWNEQFF. The DNA of the CDR3 is TGTGCCAGTAATCAGAAGTGGAATGAGCAGTTCTTC.

This clonotype has only a few counts. The rearrangement joins TRBV7-9 to TRBJ1-1, with 8 bases fitting TRBD1. The CDR3 length is 14 residues. Per germline, CDR1 SEHNR and CDR2 FQNEAQ (reference sequence). J lost 5 bases, V lost 5 bases, and 7 bases had no gene match. CDR3 loop: CASSLGTGQTEAFF. CDR3 in DNA: TGTGCCAGCAGCCTCGGGACAGGACAGACTGAAGCTTTCTTT.